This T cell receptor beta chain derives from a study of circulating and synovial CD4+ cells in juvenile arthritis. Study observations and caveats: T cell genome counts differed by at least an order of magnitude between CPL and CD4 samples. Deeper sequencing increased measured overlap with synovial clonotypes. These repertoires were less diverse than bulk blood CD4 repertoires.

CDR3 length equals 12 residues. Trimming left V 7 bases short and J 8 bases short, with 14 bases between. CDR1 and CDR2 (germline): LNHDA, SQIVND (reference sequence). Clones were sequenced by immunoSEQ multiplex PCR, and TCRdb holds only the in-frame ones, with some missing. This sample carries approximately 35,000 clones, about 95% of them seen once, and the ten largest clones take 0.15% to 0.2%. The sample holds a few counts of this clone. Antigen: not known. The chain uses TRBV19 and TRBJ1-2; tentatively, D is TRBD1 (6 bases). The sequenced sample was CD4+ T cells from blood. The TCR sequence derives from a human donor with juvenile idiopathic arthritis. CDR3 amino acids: CASNNRDGGYTF. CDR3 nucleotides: TGTGCCAGTAACAACAGGGACGGAGGCTACACCTTC.